The TCR beta chain under discussion was sequenced for a study of blood T cell repertoires in COVID-19. This clone has just one count. Trimming took off 4 bases at V and 2 bases at J, with 13 bases between the two ends. The V gene's germline CDR1 is SGHNT and CDR2 YYREEE (reference sequence). CDR3 length equals 16 residues. Here immunoSEQ multiplex PCR was the method, and the copy in TCRdb shows in-frame clones only, minus some. This sample carries 200,000 to 250,000 clones, nearly 90% of them seen once, and the ten largest clones take 11%. The TCR originated in a man aged 25-45 years who had recovered from COVID-19. Sequencing was carried out using PBMCs or T cells enriched from blood (not recorded which). The chain uses TRBV5-4 and TRBJ2-6, with a weak D call TRBD1 (6 bases). CDR3 coding DNA: TGTGCCAGCAGCCTACCTAACAGGGCTGGGGCCAACGTCCTGACTTTC. Its protein product is CASSLPNRAGANVLTF.